These 10 T cell receptor beta chains share one sample of origin, sequenced in a study of T cells in Graves' hyperthyroidism and ophthalmopathy. There were TCR beta CDR3 regions amplified from RNA transcripts. TCR CDR3 regions were first amplified by RT-PCR with HTBI primers. TCRdb re-called the multiplex PCR reads with MiXCR, one entry per CDR3 protein. The sample has about 690,000 distinct CDR3 sequences; roughly 17% are singletons. Source material: blood. The receptors originated from a man aged 45 to 65 with Graves' hyperthyroidism.

The rearrangement uses TRBV20-1 and TRBJ2-3, with D perhaps TRBD2 (5 bases). V was trimmed by 1 base and J by 5 bases, leaving 16 bases between them. This CDR3 comprises 15 residues. CDR1 and CDR2 (germline): DFQATT, SNEGSKA (reference sequence). Here the CDR3 reads CSARGSPPREDTQYF. The DNA for the CDR3 is TGCAGTGCTAGAGGTTCTCCCCCCCGGGAAGATACGCAGTATTTT.

In this sample, this clonotype turned up many times. The chain has TRBV12-3 or TRBV12-4 and TRBJ2-1; D remains unclear. This CDR3 region has 13 residues. V was trimmed by 2 bases and J by 2 bases, leaving 4 bases between them. The CDR3 sequence: CASSLRAYNEQFF. The CDR3 bases are TGTGCCAGCAGTTTAAGAGCCTACAATGAGCAGTTCTTC.

There are many counts of this clonotype. This chain joins TRBV11-2 and TRBJ2-3; TRBD1 aligns across 7 bases. Germline V lookup: CDR1 SGHAT, CDR2 FQNNGV. The length of the CDR3 is 15 residues. Germline trimming cut 3 bases from V and 1 base from J; bases unmatched to any gene: 4. The CDR3 region is CASSLGDSRTDTQYF. The DNA for the CDR3 is TGTGCCAGCAGCTTGGGGGACAGCCGCACAGATACGCAGTATTTT.

The rearrangement joins TRBV20-1 to TRBJ2-2; TRBD1 matches at 9 bases. The V and J ends lost 2 bases and 6 bases, in that order; junction bases with no gene match: 10. The CDR3 is 16 residues long. CDR1 is DFQATT, CDR2 SNEGSKA, per germline (reference sequence). CDR3 sequence reads: CSARPDGTGFSGELFF. CDR3 DNA sequence: TGCAGTGCTAGACCTGACGGGACAGGGTTCTCCGGGGAGCTGTTTTTT.

This clonotype was recorded at least ten times. The chain has TRBV11-2 and TRBJ1-6, with D perhaps matching TRBD1 (5 bases). Trimming took off 5 bases at V and 4 bases at J, with 15 bases between the two ends. This CDR3 spans 16 amino acids. Germline V gives CDR1 SGHAT, CDR2 FQNNGV. In DNA, the CDR3 is TGTGCCAGCAGCCTAGGGAGACAGATTTATAATTCACCCCTCCACTTT. Its translation: CASSLGRQIYNSPLHF. Full variable domain (rest looked up from reference TRBV11-2 and TRBJ1-6): EAGVAQSPRYKIIEKRQSVAFWCNPISGHATLYWYQQILGQGPKLLIQFQNNGVVDDSQLPKDRFSAERLKGVDSTLKIQPAKLEDSAVYLCASSLGRQIYNSPLHFGNGTRLTVT.

V usage is TRBV4-2 and J usage is TRBJ2-2; a weak D match, TRBD1 (6 bases). The CDR3 has 15 residues. In germline, CDR1 is LGHNA, CDR2 YNFKEQ. The ends were cut back, 1 base at V and 2 bases at J, with 8 bases in the middle. The CDR3 region has the DNA TGTGCCAGCAGCCAAGGGACAGACAACACCGGGGAGCTGTTTTTT. This gives the protein CASSQGTDNTGELFF.

V gene TRBV6-1 combines with J gene TRBJ2-7, with 9 bases matching TRBD1. The DNA end lines up better with TRBJ2-1; the J call may be wrong. Germline CDR1 reads MNHNS; CDR2 reads SASEGT. The CDR3 runs to 16 residues. The CDR3 region is CASRAPRTGDYYEQFF. The CDR3 region has the DNA TGTGCCAGCAGGGCTCCCCGGACAGGGGACTACTACGAGCAGTTCTTC.

The chain is built from TRBV18 and TRBJ2-1, with 13 bases identical to TRBD2. Per the germline V gene, CDR1 is KGHSH and CDR2 is LQKENI. The CDR3 covers 16 residues. V trimming: 4 bases; J trimming: 8 bases; junction bases outside the gene matches: 8. Written as DNA, the CDR3 is TGTGCCAGCTCACTTTTCCGGACTAGCGGGAGAGATGAGCAGTTCTTC. It yields the protein CASSLFRTSGRDEQFF.

The V call is TRBV4-1, the J call TRBJ1-2; 9 bases map to TRBD1. This CDR3 comprises 15 residues. V dropped 3 bases and J dropped 4; count of bases not matched to a gene: 6. Looked up from germline, CDR1 is MGHRA and CDR2 is YSYEKL. The CDR3 region is CASSHPGQGIYGYTF. CDR3 coding DNA: TGCGCCAGCAGCCACCCGGGACAGGGAATCTATGGCTACACCTTC.

With respect to this clonotype: Because the CDR3 is missing its conserved closing phenylalanine or tryptophan, this is likely a read error. The chain employs TRBV3-1 and TRBJ1-1; a possible D gene is TRBD1 (6 bases). V was trimmed by 8 bases and J by 4 bases, leaving 17 bases between them. This CDR3 spans 14 amino acids. The germline V gene encodes CDR1 LGHDT and CDR2 YNNKEL (reference sequence). The CDR3 DNA reads TGTGCCAGCGCTCCATCGGGGGGCGGCACTGAAGCTTTCATT. Translation: CASAPSGGGTEAFI.